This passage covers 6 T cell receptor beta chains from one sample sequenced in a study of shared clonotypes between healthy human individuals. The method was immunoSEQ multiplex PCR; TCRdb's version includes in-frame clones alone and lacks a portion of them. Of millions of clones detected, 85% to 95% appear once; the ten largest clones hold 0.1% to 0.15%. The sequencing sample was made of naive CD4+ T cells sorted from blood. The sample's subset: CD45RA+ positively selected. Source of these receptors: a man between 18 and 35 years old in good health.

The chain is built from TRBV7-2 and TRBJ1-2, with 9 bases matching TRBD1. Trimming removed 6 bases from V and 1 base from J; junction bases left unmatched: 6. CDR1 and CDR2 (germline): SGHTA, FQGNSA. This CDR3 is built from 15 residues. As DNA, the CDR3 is TGTGCCAGCAGACGAGGACAGGGGTTTAACTATGGCTACACCTTC. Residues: CASRRGQGFNYGYTF.

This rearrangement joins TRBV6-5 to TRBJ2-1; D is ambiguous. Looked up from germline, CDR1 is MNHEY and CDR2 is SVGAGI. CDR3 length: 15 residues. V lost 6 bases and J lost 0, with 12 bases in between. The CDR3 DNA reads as TGTGCCAGCAGAGGCGGCGAGAGCTCCTACAATGAGCAGTTCTTC. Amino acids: CASRGGESSYNEQFF.

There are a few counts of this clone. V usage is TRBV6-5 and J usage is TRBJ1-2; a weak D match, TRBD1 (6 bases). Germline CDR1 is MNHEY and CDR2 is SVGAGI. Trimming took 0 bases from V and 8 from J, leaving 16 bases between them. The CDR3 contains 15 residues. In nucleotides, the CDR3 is TGTGCCAGCAGTTACTCGAGGGGGAAGTCAAGGGGCTACACCTTC. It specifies CASSYSRGKSRGYTF.

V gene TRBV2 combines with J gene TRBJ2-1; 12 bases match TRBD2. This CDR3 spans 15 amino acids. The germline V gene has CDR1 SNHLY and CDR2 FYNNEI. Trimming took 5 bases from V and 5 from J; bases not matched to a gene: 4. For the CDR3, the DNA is TGTGCCAGCAGTATGGGACTAGCGGGCCACAATGAGCAGTTCTTC. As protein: CASSMGLAGHNEQFF.

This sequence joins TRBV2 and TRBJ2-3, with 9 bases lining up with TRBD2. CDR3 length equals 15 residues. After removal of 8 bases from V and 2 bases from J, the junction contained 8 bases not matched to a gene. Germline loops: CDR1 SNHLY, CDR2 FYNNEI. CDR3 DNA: TGTGCCAGCGTCGGAGTAGCGGGAGTCACAGATACGCAGTATTTT. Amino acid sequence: CASVGVAGVTDTQYF.

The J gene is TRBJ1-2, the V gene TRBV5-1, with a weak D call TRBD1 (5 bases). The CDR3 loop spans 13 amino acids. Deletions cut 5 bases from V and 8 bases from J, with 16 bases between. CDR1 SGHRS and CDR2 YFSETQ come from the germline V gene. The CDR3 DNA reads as TGCGCCAGCAGGGGCAGGGAGGTCGAGGGCTACACCTTC. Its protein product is CASRGREVEGYTF.